These T cell receptor beta chains were read from a single sample in a study of shared clonotypes between healthy human individuals. Using immunoSEQ multiplex PCR, the repertoire was profiled, and TCRdb retains in-frame clones only, with some absent. This sample carries 700,000 to 950,000 clones, approximately 97% of them seen once, and the ten largest clones take over 0.2%. The specimen sequenced was naive CD8+ T cells sorted from blood. These receptor sequences come from a man younger than 45 in good health. CDR3s include the opening cysteine and the closing phenylalanine or tryptophan. D genes are given only for firm matches. The size of a clone is reported for some rows only, either as once, few or many, or as a class for expanded clones.

v_gene	abundance	d_gene	j_gene	CDR3aa	CDR3nt
TRBV7-9	NA	TRBD1	TRBJ2-7	CASSLVSQGAHEQYF	TGTGCCAGCAGCTTAGTCAGTCAGGGGGCCCACGAGCAGTACTTC
TRBV29-1	NA	NA	TRBJ2-2	CSVLANSGELFF	TGCAGCGTTTTAGCGAATTCCGGGGAGCTGTTTTTT
TRBV7-9	once	NA	TRBJ2-7	CASSVTSSAYEQYF	TGTGCCAGCAGCGTCACTAGCTCTGCCTACGAGCAGTACTTC
TRBV6-5	NA	TRBD2	TRBJ2-3	CASWASGVTQYF	TGTGCCAGCTGGGCTAGCGGGGTTACGCAGTATTTT
TRBV7-9	NA	NA	TRBJ2-4	CASSLGKNGQYF	TGTGCCAGCAGCTTAGGGAAGAACGGCCAGTACTTC
TRBV6-1	NA	NA	TRBJ2-7	CASKVAGRYEQYF	TGTGCCAGCAAGGTGGCAGGGCGGTACGAGCAGTACTTC
TRBV16	NA	NA	TRBJ2-7	CASSQGPVYSSYEQYF	TGTGCCAGCAGCCAAGGTCCGGTATATAGCTCCTACGAGCAGTACTTC
TRBV6-1	NA	TRBD1	TRBJ1-2	CASSERRTGDYGYTF	TGTGCCAGCAGTGAACGACGGACAGGAGACTATGGCTACACCTTC
TRBV7-9	NA	NA	TRBJ2-3	CASSPSGLPRRAVPDTQYF	TGTGCCAGCAGCCCATCGGGACTTCCACGTCGGGCGGTACCAGATACGCAGTATTTT
TRBV13	NA	NA	TRBJ2-2	CASSFGQMIAGELFF	TGTGCCAGCAGCTTCGGACAGATGATCGCCGGGGAGCTGTTTTTT
TRBV29-1	NA	NA	TRBJ1-1	CSVAPNTEAFF	TGCAGCGTTGCCCCGAACACTGAAGCTTTCTTT
TRBV7-6	NA	NA	TRBJ2-2	CASSPTHGTTGRTGELFF	TGTGCCAGCAGCCCGACCCACGGGACCACTGGGAGGACCGGGGAGCTGTTTTTT
TRBV7-9	NA	TRBD1	TRBJ1-1	CASSSPGQGEAFF	TGTGCCAGCAGCTCTCCGGGACAGGGGGAAGCTTTCTTT
TRBV7-9	NA	NA	TRBJ1-3	CASSPTQGRGVGGNTIYF	TGTGCCAGCAGCCCGACCCAGGGACGGGGGGTAGGAGGAAACACCATATATTTT
TRBV30	NA	TRBD2	TRBJ2-2	CACPAGGPKTGELFF	TGTGCCTGCCCCGCGGGGGGGCCGAAAACCGGGGAGCTGTTTTTT
TRBV7-2	once	NA	TRBJ2-7	CASSLGIFYEQYF	TGTGCCAGCAGCTTAGGGATTTTCTACGAGCAGTACTTC
TRBV5-1	NA	NA	TRBJ2-6	CASSLGQGSSGANVLTF	TGCGCCAGCAGCTTGGGTCAGGGGAGCTCTGGGGCCAACGTCCTGACTTTC
TRBV7-6	NA	TRBD1	TRBJ2-6	CASSPARGQGLSSGANVLTF	TGTGCCAGCAGCCCAGCTAGGGGACAGGGCCTCAGCTCTGGGGCCAACGTCCTGACTTTC
TRBV27	NA	TRBD1	TRBJ2-7	CASSSGFGRFSTGGTYEQYF	TGTGCCAGCAGTTCCGGTTTCGGGCGTTTCTCCACAGGGGGTACCTACGAGCAGTACTTC
TRBV11-2	NA	TRBD1	TRBJ2-1	CASSLNPGQNNEQFF	TGTGCCAGCAGCCTTAATCCGGGACAGAACAATGAGCAGTTCTTC
TRBV7-9	few	NA	TRBJ2-7	CASSLIVPYEQYF	TGTGCCAGCAGCTTAATTGTGCCCTACGAGCAGTACTTC
TRBV27	NA	NA	TRBJ1-5	CASTSRWGGNQPQHF	TGTGCCAGCACTTCGAGATGGGGGGGAAATCAGCCCCAGCATTTT
TRBV6-5	NA	NA	TRBJ1-2	CASSYSLADYGYTF	TGTGCCAGCAGTTACTCCTTGGCAGACTATGGCTACACCTTC
TRBV10-3	NA	TRBD1	TRBJ1-1	CAIGDRGAEAFF	TGTGCCATCGGAGACAGGGGCGCTGAAGCTTTCTTT
TRBV7-9	NA	NA	TRBJ1-1	CASSLTLRHTEAFF	TGTGCCAGCAGCTTAACCCTCAGACACACTGAAGCTTTCTTT
TRBV7-9	NA	NA	TRBJ2-3	CASSLGGKSTDTQYF	TGTGCCAGCAGCTTAGGCGGGAAGAGCACAGATACGCAGTATTTT
TRBV14	NA	NA	TRBJ2-1	CASSQETVYNEQFF	TGTGCCAGCAGCCAAGAAACAGTCTACAATGAGCAGTTCTTC
TRBV27	NA	TRBD2	TRBJ2-7	CASSLSASGYEQYF	TGTGCCAGCAGTTTATCTGCTAGCGGTTACGAGCAGTACTTC
TRBV7-9	NA	NA	TRBJ1-5	CASSLGGQLSNQPQHF	TGTGCCAGCAGCTTAGGAGGACAGTTGAGCAATCAGCCCCAGCATTTT
TRBV7-9	NA	NA	TRBJ2-5	CASRDRGSVTQYF	TGTGCCAGCAGGGATAGGGGCAGTGTGACCCAGTACTTC
TRBV7-7	NA	NA	TRBJ2-5	CASSLFREGQETQYF	TGTGCTAGCAGCCTATTCCGGGAAGGCCAAGAGACCCAGTACTTC
TRBV2	NA	NA	TRBJ2-5	CASTINPGLKETQYF	TGTGCCAGCACTATTAACCCGGGACTGAAAGAGACCCAGTACTTC
TRBV6-1	NA	NA	TRBJ2-7	CASGGLGTYEQYF	TGTGCCAGCGGGGGGCTAGGGACCTACGAGCAGTACTTC
TRBV7-9	NA	NA	TRBJ2-5	CASLGPGVRETQYF	TGTGCCAGCCTCGGTCCGGGAGTGCGGGAGACCCAGTACTTC
TRBV19	NA	TRBD1	TRBJ2-7	CASSTRDREESYEQYF	TGTGCCAGTAGTACCCGGGACAGGGAAGAGTCCTACGAGCAGTACTTC
TRBV28	NA	TRBD2	TRBJ2-3	CASSSLTSGIDTDTQYF	TGTGCCAGCAGTTCCCTGACTAGCGGGATTGACACAGATACGCAGTATTTT